These 20 T cell receptor beta chains came from one sample sequenced in a study of cytomegalovirus exposure and HLA in healthy donors. The PCR was carried out with 60 Vbeta primers and 13 Jbeta primers. TCRdb's table, derived via immunoSEQ multiplex PCR, lists solely in-frame clones and lacks some. The sample yields some 150,000 clones, 60% to 80% seen once. Specimen: PBMCs. The receptor set was obtained from a woman aged 25 to 45 in good health and CMV-seronegative.

This clone was counted a few times. The chain carries TRBV6-1 and TRBJ2-1; D is unresolved. CDR3 size: 13 residues. Germline loops: CDR1 MNHNS, CDR2 SASEGT. V was trimmed by 8 bases and J by 9 bases, leaving 17 bases between them. The CDR3 here is CASEEPQILEQFF. CDR3 sequence (DNA): TGTGCCAGCGAGGAACCTCAAATTCTTGAGCAGTTCTTC.

The CDR3 is CARTGTDSGNTIYF. CDR3 coding DNA: TGTGCCAGAACAGGGACGGACTCTGGAAACACCATATATTTT. The V gene is TRBV2, the J gene TRBJ1-3, with D possibly being TRBD1 (6 bases). This CDR3 is 14 amino acids long. V lost 9 bases and J 0 bases, leaving 12 bases between the germline ends. Germline CDR1 is SNHLY and CDR2 is FYNNEI.

The chain has TRBV5-1 and TRBJ1-1, with 10 nucleotides matching TRBD1. With V trimmed by 4 bases and J by 1 base, 10 bases remained unmatched. CDR1 is SGHRS and CDR2 is YFSETQ in the germline V gene. This CDR3 has 17 amino acids. CDR3 in amino acids: CASSRQGAIVGNTEAFF. CDR3 DNA sequence: TGCGCCAGCAGCCGACAGGGGGCTATAGTGGGGAACACTGAAGCTTTCTTT.

V is TRBV4-1 and J is TRBJ1-3, with 9 positions matching TRBD1. The CDR3 is 16 residues long. Germline values: CDR1 MGHRA, CDR2 YSYEKL. V trimming: 1 base; J trimming: 1 base; junction bases outside the gene matches: 2. In DNA form, the CDR3 reads TGCGCCAGCAGCCAAGGGGGACAGGGATCTGGAAACACCATATATTTT. This encodes CASSQGGQGSGNTIYF.

The chain links TRBV5-6 to TRBJ1-6; TRBD1 might be the D (5 bases). CDR1 is SGHDT and CDR2 is YYEEEE in the germline V gene. V was pared by 1 base and J by 12 bases, with 14 bases between. This CDR3 has 14 amino acids. CDR3 in amino acids: CASSLFGGSVPLHF. The CDR3 DNA follows: TGTGCCAGCAGCTTGTTCGGGGGTTCGGTACCCCTCCACTTT.

V usage is TRBV18 and J usage is TRBJ1-1, with 7 bases fitting TRBD1. The junction had 11 bases not matched to a gene; V was cut back by 6 bases and J by 7 bases. Germline values: CDR1 KGHSH, CDR2 LQKENI. The length of the CDR3 is 14 residues. Written as DNA, the CDR3 is TGTGCCAGCTCCCCCCGAAGGGGGCTTAGTGAAGCTTTCTTT. Translating gives CASSPRRGLSEAFF.

This clone appeared once. V usage is TRBV29-1 and J usage is TRBJ2-5, with 15 nucleotides matching TRBD2. This CDR3 has 16 residues. CDR1 is SQVTM, CDR2 ANQGSEA, per germline. Unmatched junction bases numbered 10, after V lost 7 bases and J lost 4 bases. CDR3 region: CSGGLAGGQYLETQYF. The CDR3 nucleotides read TGCAGCGGTGGACTAGCGGGGGGGCAGTACTTAGAGACCCAGTACTTC.

V gene TRBV10-1 combines with J gene TRBJ2-1; 7 nucleotides align to TRBD1. The CDR3 extends over 14 amino acids. Germline CDR1 and CDR2: WNHNN and SYGVQD (reference sequence). V lost 0 bases and J lost 6; bases outside the gene matches: 2. CDR3 protein: CASSESTGSNEQFF. The CDR3, as DNA: TGCGCCAGCAGTGAGTCGACAGGGAGCAATGAGCAGTTCTTC.

The chain employs TRBV5-4 and TRBJ1-3, with 8 bases matching TRBD1. The germline CDR1 and CDR2 sequences are SGHNT and YYREEE (reference sequence). The CDR3 is 16 residues long. Losses at the gene ends were 4 bases for V and 0 bases for J; bases not matched to a gene: 6. CDR3 bases: TGTGCCAGCAGCGGGGGGGACAGGTCCTCTGGAAACACCATATATTTT. The encoded protein is CASSGGDRSSGNTIYF.

There are a few counts of this clone. Other DNA sequences in the same sample also yield this CDR3. This chain uses TRBV6-5 with TRBJ1-1; D uncertain. Trimming removed 0 bases from V and 1 base from J, with 3 bases in between. Germline loops: CDR1 MNHEY, CDR2 SVGAGI. This CDR3 has 13 residues. CDR3 nucleotide sequence: TGTGCCAGCAGTTACTCAGCGAACACTGAAGCTTTCTTT. Protein product: CASSYSANTEAFF.

The V and J genes are TRBV28 and TRBJ2-7; no clear D. Trimming took off 6 bases at V and 5 bases at J, with 11 bases between the two ends. CDR3 size: 12 residues. Germline lookup yields CDR1 MDHEN and CDR2 SYDVKM. CDR3 sequence reads: CASRDSINEQYF. CDR3 DNA: TGTGCCAGCAGAGATAGTATCAACGAGCAGTACTTC.

The chain is built from TRBV5-4 and TRBJ1-6; 9 bases are a match to TRBD1. Germline V CDR1 and CDR2: SGHNT, YYREEE (reference sequence). The CDR3 has 15 amino acids. V shed 5 bases, J shed 7 bases, and the junction held 7 bases outside the gene matches. CDR3 nucleotide sequence: TGTGCCAGCAGTCTGGGGGGACAGGGCAATTCACCCCTCCACTTT. Encoded protein: CASSLGGQGNSPLHF.

V usage is TRBV5-1 and J usage is TRBJ1-4; a weak D match, TRBD1 (5 bases). The germline V gene encodes CDR1 SGHRS and CDR2 YFSETQ. Deletions cut 7 bases from V and 3 bases from J, with 13 bases between. This CDR3 contains 14 residues. The CDR3 protein is CASSPGGANEKLFF. DNA for the CDR3: TGCGCCAGCTCCCCGGGGGGAGCTAATGAAAAACTGTTTTTT.

This chain uses TRBV15 with TRBJ1-4; tentative D call: TRBD1 (5 bases). V shed 2 bases and J shed 5 bases, with 12 bases lying between them. CDR1 and CDR2 from the germline V gene are LNHNV and YYDKDF (reference sequence). This CDR3 is built from 15 residues. The CDR3 loop is CATSRSGSYNEKLFF. Here the CDR3 DNA reads TGTGCCACCAGCAGATCAGGGTCTTACAATGAAAAACTGTTTTTT.

As regards this clone: The sample carries other DNA sequences with the same CDR3. The chain links TRBV29-1 to TRBJ2-5, with D hard to call. The germline CDR1 and CDR2 sequences are SQVTM and ANQGSEA. The length of the CDR3 is 11 residues. V lost 4 bases, J lost 4 bases, and 7 bases lay in between. CDR3 DNA: TGCAGCGTTGGACAAGGAGAGACCCAGTACTTC. As protein: CSVGQGETQYF.

This chain connects TRBV5-1 to TRBJ1-2; perhaps TRBD1 as D (6 bases). This CDR3 spans 14 amino acids. V lost 0 bases to trimming and J lost 8 bases, with 14 bases between them. Germline-derived CDR1 and CDR2 are SGHRS and YFSETQ. The DNA of the CDR3 is TGCGCCAGCAGCTTGGGCAGGGGATATGGGGGCTACACCTTC. As protein: CASSLGRGYGGYTF.

V is TRBV30 and J is TRBJ1-5, with D uncertain. The ends were cut back, 2 bases at V and 1 base at J, with 9 bases in the middle. The CDR3 covers 14 residues. CDR1 GTSNPN and CDR2 SVGIG come from the germline V gene (reference sequence). In DNA form, the CDR3 reads TGTGCCTGGAGTCTAGGAGGAAGCAATCAGCCCCAGCATTTT. Protein: CAWSLGGSNQPQHF. The full variable domain, rest sourced from reference TRBV30 and TRBJ1-5, is SQTIHQWPATLVQPVGSPLSLECTVEGTSNPNLYWYRQAAGRGLQLLFYSVGIGQISSEVPQNLSASRPQDRQFILSSKKLLLSDSGFYLCAWSLGGSNQPQHFGDGTRLSIL.

The CDR3, as DNA: TGTGCCAGTAGTGCTAACAGGGGAGAGACCCAGTACTTC. Residues: CASSANRGETQYF. The V gene is TRBV19, the J gene TRBJ2-5; 7 bases agree with TRBD1. With V trimmed by 5 bases and J by 4 bases, 4 bases remained unmatched. CDR3 length: 13 amino acids. Germline V gene data show CDR1 as LNHDA and CDR2 as SQIVND (reference sequence).

The chain couples TRBV20-1 to TRBJ2-3, with no clear D. The V end lost 7 bases, the J end lost 5 bases, and 10 bases lay between the germline ends. CDR3 length: 11 residues. CDR1 is DFQATT and CDR2 is SNEGSKA in the germline V gene (reference sequence). The CDR3, as DNA: TGCAGTGGTAACTATATAGATACGCAGTATTTT. It specifies CSGNYIDTQYF.

The gene calls are TRBV6-1 and TRBJ2-2; 8 bases fit TRBD1. CDR1 MNHNS and CDR2 SASEGT come from the germline V gene. The CDR3 has 17 amino acids. The J segment lost 6 bases and the V segment lost 3 bases, leaving 12 bases of the junction unmatched. The CDR3 loop reads CASSDFRTGKFAGELFF. CDR3 nucleotide sequence: TGTGCCAGCAGTGATTTTAGGACAGGGAAGTTCGCCGGGGAGCTGTTTTTT.